This T cell receptor (beta chain) was sequenced in a study of circulating CD8 cells and anti-PD-1 response in melanoma (TCRdb year 2020). For context, the study as a whole: Nivolumab was administered to patients intravenously at 3 mg/kg every 2 weeks. Of the approximately 13 patients in the melanoma cohort, anti-PD-1 was received as first-line therapy by seven patients, and prior targeted therapy or immunotherapy had been received by six patients. Patients with complete or partial responses were classified as responders; those with stable or progressive disease (RECIST v1.1) as non-responders. The TCR repertoire analysis included approximately 11 melanoma patients, of whom 7 were non-responders and 4 were responders. On on-treatment samples, PD-1 was detected using a biotinylated anti-human IgG4 antibody.

On this clonotype: The clone's antigen remains unknown. This sequence may be a read error, since a much larger clone differs from it by one base.

Using a BD FACSAria II cell sorter, four subsets defined by PD-1 and/or TIGIT were sorted from live CD3+CD8+TCRalphabeta+ cells. To characterize how relevant each subset is to anti-PD-1 therapy response, circulating CD8 T cells were sorted into four subsets based on PD-1 and TIGIT expression. Both TCR alpha and TCR beta chains were sequenced from each sorted CD8 T-cell subset. Peripheral blood was collected at three points: before the first anti-PD-1 injection, after two injections and after four injections. PBMCs were immediately isolated by Ficoll gradient centrifugation. Until use, PBMCs were cryopreserved in liquid nitrogen in RPMI containing about 22% FCS and around 10% DMSO. After thawing, PBMCs were stained with a viability dye and with antibodies against CD3, CD8alpha, TCRalphabeta, PD-1 and TIGIT. Total RNA was extracted with the RNeasy Kit, and every sample reached a RIN above 7. Overall results and qualifications from the work: Experiments were generally performed without replicates because of limited material. Both treatment-naive and previously treated patients were included in the cohort, and this mixing was noted by the authors as something that could influence results. Only baseline and M1 samples from a small cohort with few responders were used in the published TCR repertoire comparisons. Tumor material was not accessible, so tumor reactivity was assessed by peptide assays on expanded sorted subsets instead. Between subsets, repertoires were largely private, with fewer than 8% of TRB clonotypes shared at M1, and the highest sharing was seen between DPOS and TIGIT. Diversity was greatest in the DNEG repertoire, PD-1 and DPOS had similar and higher clonality, and TIGIT repertoires had the lowest diversity.

V loses 6 bases at its end and J loses 1 base; junction bases beyond the gene matches: 9. The germline V gene specifies SGDLS as CDR1 and YYNGEE as CDR2. From the cysteine through the phenylalanine, the CDR3 covers 15 amino acids. The sequence is cut down to CDR3 DNA, 45 bases in frame from base 1. Data came from a NextSeq 500. The QIAseq Immune Repertoire RNA Library Kit, Human TCR Panel was used to prepare TCR libraries from approximately 16 ng of total RNA. TCR libraries were sequenced on an Illumina NextSeq with a Mid Output V2 kit, using asymmetric 261x41 paired-end reads. Every TCR library was diluted to 4 to 4.5 nM, then pooled, denatured and loaded at 0.8 to 1 pM. The published analysis was carried out like this. TCR FASTQ files were processed in the QIAGEN GeneGlobe Data Analysis Center, and downstream analysis was performed in R 3.5.2. Clonality was calculated as one minus the Shannon entropy normalized by the log of the number of unique productive sequences. Within each subset, Fisher exact tests at 5% FDR identified TRA or TRB clonotypes differing in abundance between baseline and M1. Differentially abundant clonotypes were grouped as emerging, expanding, contracting or non-expanding/contracting. Morisita's overlap index was used to measure how much repertoires overlapped between patients. Clones were called with MiXCR by TCRdb after fastp trimmed the public reads at Q25, and only in-frame beta chains were retained. Here each entry gathers all rows of one CDR3 protein and keeps the most common genes and DNA. For this entry, the V and J calls and clone size follow TCRdb and not the study's own pipeline. The table for this sample lists roughly 750 distinct CDR3 sequences; approximately 6.5% of them were counted only once. Approximately 12% of the sample comes from the top ten.

Recombination linked TRBV9 to TRBJ1-2; TRBD1 aligns with 7 central bases. The starting material was CD8+ T cells from PBMCs, obtained at baseline or after one month of anti-PD-1 therapy (not recorded which). This receptor was obtained from a human donor with melanoma. The CDR3 sequence is CASTPEQGSNYGYTF. The DNA reads TGTGCCAGCACCCCCGAACAGGGGAGTAACTATGGCTACACCTTC.